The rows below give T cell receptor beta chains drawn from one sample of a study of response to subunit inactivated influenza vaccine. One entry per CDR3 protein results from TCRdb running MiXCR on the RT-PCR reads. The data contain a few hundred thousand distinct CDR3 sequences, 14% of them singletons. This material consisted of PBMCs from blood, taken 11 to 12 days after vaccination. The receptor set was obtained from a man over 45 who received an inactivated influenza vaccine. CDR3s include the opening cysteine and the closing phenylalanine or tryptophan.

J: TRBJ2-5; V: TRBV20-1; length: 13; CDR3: CSAWRRHQETQYF
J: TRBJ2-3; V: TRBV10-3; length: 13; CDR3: CAIRGGRADTQYF
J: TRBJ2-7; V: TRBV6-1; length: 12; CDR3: CARGTGGVEQYF
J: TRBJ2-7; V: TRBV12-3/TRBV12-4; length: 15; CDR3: CASSPPGRRIYEQYF
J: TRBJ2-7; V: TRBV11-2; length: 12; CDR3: CASSLVFYEQYF
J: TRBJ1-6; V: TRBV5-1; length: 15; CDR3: CASSLLTGDNSPLHF
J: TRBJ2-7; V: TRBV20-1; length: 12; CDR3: CSAPDQTYEQYF
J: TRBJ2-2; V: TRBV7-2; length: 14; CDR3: CASTATGGTGELFF
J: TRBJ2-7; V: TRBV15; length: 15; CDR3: CATSTGRSPLREQYF
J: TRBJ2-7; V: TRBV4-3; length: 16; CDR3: CASSLRKGLVRYEQYF
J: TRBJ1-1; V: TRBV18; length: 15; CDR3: CASSPGLESGTEAFF
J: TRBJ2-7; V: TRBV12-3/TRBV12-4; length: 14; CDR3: CASSLWDRGLEQYF
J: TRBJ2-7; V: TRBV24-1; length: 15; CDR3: CATRPGSRAKHEQYF
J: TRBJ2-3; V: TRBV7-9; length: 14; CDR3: CASSPGTHTDTQYF
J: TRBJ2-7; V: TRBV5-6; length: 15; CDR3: CASSWGLTSSYEQYF
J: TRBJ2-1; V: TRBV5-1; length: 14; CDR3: CASSWDGSGNEQFF
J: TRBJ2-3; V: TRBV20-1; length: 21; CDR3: CSASPHFSGTSGSWGTDTQYF
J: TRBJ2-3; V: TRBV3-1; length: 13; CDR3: CASSQIAADTQYF
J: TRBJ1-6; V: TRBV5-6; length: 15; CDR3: CASSLGGGRNSPLHF
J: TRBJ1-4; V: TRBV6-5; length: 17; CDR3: CASSYRQGPATNEKLFF
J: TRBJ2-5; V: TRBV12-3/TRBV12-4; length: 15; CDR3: CASSYSGEASKTQYF
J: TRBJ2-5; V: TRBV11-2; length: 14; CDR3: CASSLGGSGETQYF
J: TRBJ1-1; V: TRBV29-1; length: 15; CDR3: CSVEKAGFWNTEAFF
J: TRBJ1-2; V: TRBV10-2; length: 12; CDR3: CASGQGNYGYTF
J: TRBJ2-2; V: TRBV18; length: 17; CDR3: CASSPPGLAGGSGELFF
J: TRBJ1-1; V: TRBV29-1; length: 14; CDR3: CSGRTGPPNTEAFF
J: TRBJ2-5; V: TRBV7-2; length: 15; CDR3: CASKVGAGGGETQYF
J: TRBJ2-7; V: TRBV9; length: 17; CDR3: CASSSPRDRGLSYEQYF
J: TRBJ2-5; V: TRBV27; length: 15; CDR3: CASSLLGGQQETQYF